The 5 T cell receptor beta chains listed next were all sequenced from one sample in a study of blood T cells in healthy people across ages (dated by TCRdb to 2014 to 2015). Libraries were constructed by 5' RACE. The instrument was an Illumina HiSeq 2500. The second PCR ran for roughly 7 to 11 cycles and used a J-beta primer mix along with a sample-barcoded 5' primer. The public reads were run again by TCRdb, first through fastp at Q25 and then through MiXCR, and only productive beta chains were kept. Each CDR3 protein appears once, grouped with its most common genes and DNA. The sample table shows approximately 900,000 distinct CDR3 sequences, and about 27% are seen once. Approximately 10% of the sample belongs to the ten largest clones. The sample was also linked to a second study, of T cells of mothers and their children.

Sequencing was performed on blood. The receptor set was obtained from a woman between 35 and 50 years old in good health.

This clonotype was detected a few times. This chain connects TRBV9 to TRBJ2-7; D call uncertain. This CDR3 comprises 14 residues. Looked up from germline, CDR1 is SGDLS and CDR2 is YYNGEE. Trimming pared 4 bases from V and 6 bases from J, leaving 17 bases between. CDR3 region: CASSHTQQSPEQYF. CDR3 bases: TGTGCCAGCAGCCACACCCAACAGTCGCCCGAGCAGTACTTC.

In this sample, this clonotype turned up once. At one of its ends the junction is not consistent with the germline gene, which may arise from a read error. This chain connects TRBV5-5 to TRBJ1-1; TRBD1 agrees at 7 bases. Germline V lookup: CDR1 SGHKS, CDR2 YYEKEE (reference sequence). The CDR3 has 15 residues. CDR3: CAGSLTGTRGTEAFF. Here the CDR3 DNA reads TGTGCCGGCAGCTTGACAGGGACGAGGGGGACTGAAGCTTTCTTT.

This clonotype has ten or more counts. The chain combines TRBV6-1 with TRBJ2-1; D is possibly TRBD1 (5 bases). The CDR3 is made up of 13 amino acids. V was trimmed by 8 bases and J by 1 base, leaving 9 bases between them. Looked up from germline, CDR1 is MNHNS and CDR2 is SASEGT. CDR3 nucleotides: TGTGCCAGCGAACGGACATCCTACAATGAGCAGTTCTTC. This sequence encodes CASERTSYNEQFF.

This clonotype occurred a few times. In DNA, the CDR3 is TGTGCCACCAGTGACCCGGGACAGGGGGCGGGTGCAGATACGCAGTATTTT. This gives the protein CATSDPGQGAGADTQYF. This chain connects TRBV24-1 to TRBJ2-3, with 12 positions matching TRBD1. The J segment lost 4 bases and the V segment lost 4 bases, leaving 8 bases of the junction unmatched. The CDR3 contains 17 residues. The germline V gene has CDR1 KGHDR and CDR2 SFDVKD.

On this clonotype: A much more abundant neighbour one base away suggests this may be a read error. The chain recombines TRBV3-1 with TRBJ2-7; D uncertain. The CDR3 has 15 amino acids. Germline assignment: CDR1 LGHDT and CDR2 YNNKEL (reference sequence). The CDR3 protein is CASSQDLTISYGQYF. The CDR3 nucleotides read TGTGCCAGCAGCCAAGATTTAACAATTTCCTACGGGCAGTACTTC.